This TCR beta chain emerged from a study of Ad26.COV2.S vaccination and SARS-CoV-2 variants. Overall study: Within the COV1001 Ad26.COV2.S trial arm, the donor was enrolled. By the intramuscular route, Ad26.COV2.S was given once, or twice 56 days apart. Study findings and constraints: Marked by substantial breadth, spike-specific CD8+ and CD4+ T cell responses were reportedly seen after vaccination.

Clones were sequenced by immunoSEQ multiplex PCR, and TCRdb holds only the in-frame ones, with some missing. Among hundreds of thousands of clones listed, around 87% were seen once. To note about this clone: Its target is unknown.

As for treatment: some 20 received Ad26.COV2.S at low or high dose, single or two shots; 5 received placebo; per-sample allocation not given. The samples date from day 63 after the first vaccine or placebo injection. Vaccination employed an Ad26 vector expressing the Wuhan-strain SARS-CoV-2 spike. The sequence came from a person aged 18 to 65 who received the Ad26.COV2.S COVID-19 vaccine or a placebo. This sample comprised peripheral blood, obtained in a trial of Ad26.COV2.S vaccine versus placebo.

In DNA, the CDR3 is TGCGCCGTGAGACCAAAAGGGGACGAGCAGTACTTC. This codes for CAVRPKGDEQYF. The V gene is TRBV10-2, the J gene TRBJ2-7; D may be TRBD1 (5 bases). The CDR3 runs to 12 residues. The germline V gene has CDR1 WSHSY and CDR2 SAAADI. The V end lost 11 bases, the J end lost 5 bases, and 16 bases lay between the germline ends.